The 11 T cell receptor beta chains below come from one sample, sequenced in a study of shared clonotypes between healthy human individuals. Here immunoSEQ multiplex PCR was the method, and the copy in TCRdb shows in-frame clones only, minus some. The table has about 230,000 clones, over 60% seen once. Material: memory CD4+ T cells sorted from blood. Documented subset: CD45RA-negative fraction. Every receptor here comes from a man aged 25 to 40 in good health.

This chain links TRBV27 with TRBJ2-7, with TRBD2 identical over 11 bases. The CDR3 length is 16 residues. Trimming at V came to 5 bases and at J to 2 bases, leaving 8 bases not matched to a gene. Germline lookup yields CDR1 MNHEY and CDR2 SMNVEV (reference sequence). CDR3 region: CASSPYGTSGTYEQYF. DNA of the CDR3: TGTGCCAGCAGTCCCTACGGGACTAGCGGAACCTACGAGCAGTACTTC.

The chain combines TRBV28 with TRBJ2-7; the D gene could be TRBD1 or TRBD2 (6 bases each). CDR1 and CDR2 from the germline V gene are MDHEN and SYDVKM. V was pared by 4 bases and J by 0 bases, with 13 bases between. CDR3 length equals 15 residues. In DNA, the CDR3 is TGTGCCAGCAGTTCCCAGGGGAGGAGCTCCTACGAGCAGTACTTC. It specifies CASSSQGRSSYEQYF.

The rearrangement joins TRBV7-9 to TRBJ2-3, with 8 bases identical to TRBD2. The V gene end was trimmed by 2 bases and the J gene end by 3 bases; junction bases not matched to a gene: 4. The CDR3 sequence is 15 residues long. Germline-derived CDR1 and CDR2 are SEHNR and FQNEAQ (reference sequence). The CDR3: CASSLLREGTDTQYF. In DNA form, the CDR3 reads TGTGCCAGCAGCTTATTACGGGAGGGAACAGATACGCAGTATTTT.

This rearrangement joins TRBV11-2 to TRBJ1-1; D is undetermined. CDR1 SGHAT and CDR2 FQNNGV come from the germline V gene. The V end was cut by 2 bases, the J end by 8 bases, with 12 bases between. The CDR3 runs 13 residues. CDR3 amino acids: CASSLRSAGEAFF. DNA for the CDR3: TGTGCCAGCAGCTTACGATCCGCAGGAGAAGCTTTCTTT. Supplemented by reference TRBV11-2 and TRBJ1-1, the full variable domain reads EAGVAQSPRYKIIEKRQSVAFWCNPISGHATLYWYQQILGQGPKLLIQFQNNGVVDDSQLPKDRFSAERLKGVDSTLKIQPAKLEDSAVYLCASSLRSAGEAFFGQGTRLTVV.

The chain has TRBV4-2 and TRBJ1-1, with D possibly being TRBD1 (6 bases). The CDR3 loop spans 15 amino acids. Germline loops: CDR1 LGHNA, CDR2 YNFKEQ. Trimming took off 0 bases at V and 3 bases at J, with 11 bases between the two ends. The CDR3 reads CASSQEARGYTEAFF. The CDR3 nucleotides read TGTGCCAGCAGCCAAGAAGCCAGGGGATACACTGAAGCTTTCTTT.

J is TRBJ2-5 and V is TRBV29-1; D ambiguous. Germline-derived CDR1 and CDR2 are SQVTM and ANQGSEA. With 0 bases removed from V and 2 bases from J, the gap between germline ends came to 10 bases. The CDR3 spans 14 residues. CDR3: CSVEERHKQETQYF. CDR3 DNA sequence: TGCAGCGTTGAAGAAAGGCACAAACAAGAGACCCAGTACTTC.

The sample holds a few counts of this clone. This chain connects TRBV27 to TRBJ2-7, with 11 nucleotides matching TRBD2. The CDR3 runs to 17 residues. Trimming cost V 8 bases and J 0 bases; bases outside gene matches: 12. Looked up from germline, CDR1 is MNHEY and CDR2 is SMNVEV (reference sequence). The CDR3 protein is CASGSLAGAPNSYEQYF. The CDR3 DNA reads as TGTGCCAGCGGATCACTAGCGGGAGCACCTAACTCCTACGAGCAGTACTTC.

The rearrangement links TRBV18 to TRBJ2-1; D ambiguous. Looked up from germline, CDR1 is KGHSH and CDR2 is LQKENI. The CDR3 length is 13 residues. Trimming stripped 4 bases from V and 5 bases from J, with 9 bases between. In nucleotides, the CDR3 is TGTGCCAGCTCACAAGGAGTGCACAATGAGCAGTTCTTC. Its protein is CASSQGVHNEQFF.

The chain links TRBV27 to TRBJ1-2; tentatively, D is TRBD1 (6 bases). V lost 9 bases to trimming and J lost 5 bases, with 16 bases between them. The CDR3 contains 13 residues. The germline V gene encodes CDR1 MNHEY and CDR2 SMNVEV (reference sequence). DNA for the CDR3: TGTGCCAGACACACACAGGGTAAGTATGGCTACACCTTC. Translating it yields CARHTQGKYGYTF.

The chain combines TRBV7-2 with TRBJ1-3, with no clear D. The CDR3 contains 14 residues. Per the germline V gene, CDR1 is SGHTA and CDR2 is FQGNSA. The V gene lost 4 bases and the J gene lost 0 bases, with 7 bases spanning the gap. The CDR3 DNA reads as TGTGCCAGCAGCTCCGTCGTCTCTGGAAACACCATATATTTT. This sequence encodes CASSSVVSGNTIYF.

The gene calls are TRBV18 and TRBJ1-1, with 7 bases matching TRBD1. The ends lost 6 bases at V and 1 base at J; junction bases unmatched: 14. From germline, CDR1 is KGHSH and CDR2 LQKENI. This CDR3 contains 17 residues. CDR3 nucleotide sequence: TGTGCCAGCTCGGCAAAATCGGGACAGCTGTGGAACACTGAAGCTTTCTTT. Protein: CASSAKSGQLWNTEAFF.